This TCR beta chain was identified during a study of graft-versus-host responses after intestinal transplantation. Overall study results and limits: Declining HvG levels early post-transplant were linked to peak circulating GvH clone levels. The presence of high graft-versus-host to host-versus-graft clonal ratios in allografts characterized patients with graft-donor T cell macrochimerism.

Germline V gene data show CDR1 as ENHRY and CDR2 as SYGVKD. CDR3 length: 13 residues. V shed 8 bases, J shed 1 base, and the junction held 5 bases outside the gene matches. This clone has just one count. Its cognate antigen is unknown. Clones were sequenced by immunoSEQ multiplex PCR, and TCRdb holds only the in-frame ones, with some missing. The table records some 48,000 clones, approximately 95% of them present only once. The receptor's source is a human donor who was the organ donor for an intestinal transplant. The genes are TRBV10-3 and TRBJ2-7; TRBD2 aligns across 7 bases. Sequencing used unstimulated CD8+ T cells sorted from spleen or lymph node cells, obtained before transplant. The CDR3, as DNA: TGTGCCATCGGTGCGGGGGTATCCTACGAGCAGTACTTC. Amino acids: CAIGAGVSYEQYF.